A single sample gave rise to the 26 T cell receptor beta chains below, sequenced in a study of breast tumors, draining lymph nodes, adjacent tissues. Samples came from axillary lymph nodes draining the breast cancer. MiXCR, applied by TCRdb to the multiplex PCR reads, yields one record per CDR3 protein. The data show 270,000 or so distinct CDR3 sequences, 30% seen once. The source material was axillary lymph node tissue. The receptors shown here come from a female donor with breast cancer. Some clones in this sample may be carry-over from other donors' samples.

This clonotype was observed a few times. V and J are TRBV15 and TRBJ2-4; D is possibly TRBD1 (5 bases). The germline V gene encodes CDR1 LNHNV and CDR2 YYDKDF (reference sequence). The CDR3 covers 17 residues. V dropped 0 bases and J dropped 4 bases, with 16 bases sitting between them. The CDR3 nucleotides are TGTGCCACCAGCAGAGAAATAACAACAAGACAGAAAAACATTCAGTACTTC. As protein: CATSREITTRQKNIQYF.

This clonotype is medium-sized (0.01 to 0.1%) within its sample. The gene calls are TRBV7-2 and TRBJ2-2; D is undetermined. Germline CDR1 and CDR2: SGHTA and FQGNSA. The CDR3 consists of 12 residues. The ends were cut back, 1 base at V and 8 bases at J, with 5 bases in the middle. CDR3: CASSLVRGELFF. The CDR3 bases are TGTGCCAGCAGCTTAGTGAGGGGGGAGCTGTTTTTT.

This clonotype was counted many times. The rearrangement joins TRBV20-1 to TRBJ2-5; 14 bases agree with TRBD2. Unmatched junction bases numbered 12, after V lost 5 bases and J lost 4 bases. From germline, CDR1 is DFQATT and CDR2 SNEGSKA (reference sequence). The CDR3 is 17 residues long. The CDR3 DNA reads as TGCAGTGCTCCAGGGGGACTAGCGGGAGTTGAGGTAGAGACCCAGTACTTC. This translates into CSAPGGLAGVEVETQYF.

This clonotype appeared many times. V and J are TRBV20-1 and TRBJ1-4; D is unclear. Deletions cut 0 bases from V and 4 bases from J, with 12 bases between. Germline CDR1 is DFQATT and CDR2 is SNEGSKA (reference sequence). This CDR3 has 15 residues. In DNA, the CDR3 is TGCAGTGCTAGAGACACACGGAAACGTAATGAAAAACTGTTTTTT. It translates to CSARDTRKRNEKLFF.

V gene TRBV15 combines with J gene TRBJ1-5; D is undetermined. Germline V gene lookup returns CDR1 LNHNV and CDR2 YYDKDF (reference sequence). CDR3 length: 13 residues. V dropped 6 bases and J dropped 11 bases, with 17 bases sitting between them. The DNA of the CDR3 is TGTGCCACCAGTGAGAGCGGCCGGGAGACCCAGCATTTT. This sequence encodes CATSESGRETQHF. The whole variable domain, remainder taken from reference TRBV15 and TRBJ1-5, is DAMVIQNPRYQVTQFGKPVTLSCSQTLNHNVMYWYQQKSSQAPKLLFHYYDKDFNNEADTPDNFQSRRPNTSFCFLDIRSPGLGDTAMYLCATSESGRETQHFGDGTRLSIL.

At least ten counts were recorded for this clonotype. The chain is built from TRBV7-2 and TRBJ2-1; TRBD2 matches at 11 bases. The CDR3 extends over 16 amino acids. Germline CDR1 is SGHTA and CDR2 is FQGNSA. V lost 1 base to trimming and J lost 4 bases; unmatched junction nucleotides: 3. The DNA for the CDR3 is TGTGCCAGCAGCTTAGAGCGACTAGCGGGGTACAATGAGCAGTTCTTC. It translates to CASSLERLAGYNEQFF.

This clonotype showed up many times. The CDR3 region has the DNA TGCGCCAGCGGGGGACTAGCGGGAGCTAAGAATGAGCAGTTCTTC. This encodes CASGGLAGAKNEQFF. V gene TRBV10-2 combines with J gene TRBJ2-1; 14 positions agree with TRBD2. The germline CDR1 and CDR2 sequences are WSHSY and SAAADI. Germline trimming cut 8 bases from V and 7 bases from J; bases unmatched to any gene: 7. CDR3 length: 15 residues.

This chain connects TRBV10-3 to TRBJ1-2, with D unresolved. The CDR3 spans 14 residues. The V gene's germline CDR1 is ENHRY and CDR2 SYGVKD. V lost 5 bases to trimming and J lost 6 bases, with 16 bases between them. CDR3 nucleotides: TGTGCCATCAGTCCCACTTGGACGGGTAATGGCTACACCTTC. It translates to CAISPTWTGNGYTF.

This clonotype was seen ten or more times. V gene TRBV19 combines with J gene TRBJ2-1; D perhaps matches TRBD2 (6 bases). This CDR3 is built from 15 residues. The V gene's germline CDR1 is LNHDA and CDR2 SQIVND (reference sequence). V was pared by 6 bases and J by 4 bases, with 16 bases between. CDR3 sequence: CASSQRAGQYNEQFF. CDR3 DNA: TGTGCCAGTAGCCAGCGGGCAGGCCAATACAATGAGCAGTTCTTC.

This clonotype was counted many times. This chain links TRBV7-9 with TRBJ1-4, with D possibly matching TRBD1 (6 bases). The germline V and J ends were trimmed by 3 bases and 8 bases, with 22 bases remaining between them. The CDR3 consists of 17 residues. CDR1 is SEHNR and CDR2 is FQNEAQ in the germline V gene (reference sequence). The CDR3 sequence: CASSLSSGDGTLEKLFF. The CDR3 DNA reads TGTGCCAGCAGCTTGTCATCAGGGGACGGGACTTTAGAAAAACTGTTTTTT.

This clonotype came up a few times. A much more abundant neighbour one base away suggests this may be a read error. No conserved phenylalanine or tryptophan ends this CDR3, so it is likely a read error. The rearrangement links TRBV7-2 to TRBJ2-3; possibly TRBD1 or TRBD2 for D (5 bases each). Germline V gene sequence: CDR1 SGHTA, CDR2 FQGNSA. This CDR3 spans 16 amino acids. Trimming pared 0 bases from V and 4 bases from J, leaving 14 bases between. The CDR3 sequence: CASSLARGSWADTQYS. The CDR3 nucleotides read TGTGCCAGCAGCTTAGCGAGGGGCAGTTGGGCAGATACGCAGTATTCT.

Worth noting for this clonotype: A read error is possible here, since a much larger clone lies one base away. This chain links TRBV20-1 with TRBJ2-7, with D maybe TRBD1 (8 bases). Trimming shortened V by 5 bases and J by 1 base, and 18 bases separated the two germline ends. Germline CDR1 DFQATT, CDR2 SNEGSKA (reference sequence). The CDR3 has 15 amino acids. The CDR3 sequence: CSAQRTGRGSYEQYF. The CDR3 DNA reads as TGCAGTGCTCAACGGACAGGGCGGGGGTCCTACGAGCAGTACTTC.

About this clonotype: This may stem from a read error, because a much larger clone lies one nucleotide away. This chain joins TRBV5-6 and TRBJ2-2; 8 positions agree with TRBD2. The CDR3 is 18 residues long. Germline V gene data show CDR1 as SGHDT and CDR2 as YYEEEE. The CDR3 DNA is TGTGCCAGCAGCTTGGACCTAACTAGCGGCCAGAACATCGGGGAGCTGTTTTTT. Translation gives CASSLDLTSGQNIGELFF.

CDR3 protein: CASSPRSRGANVLTF. The CDR3 DNA reads TGTGCCAGCAGTCCCAGGTCGCGGGGGGCCAACGTCCTGACTTTC. This chain links TRBV6-5 with TRBJ2-6, with D uncertain. The CDR3 covers 15 residues. Germline-derived CDR1 and CDR2 are MNHEY and SVGAGI. V lost 5 bases and J 4 bases, leaving 12 bases between the germline ends.

This clonotype has a handful of counts. This sequence joins TRBV27 and TRBJ2-1; 7 nucleotides agree with TRBD2. Germline CDR1 reads MNHEY; CDR2 reads SMNVEV (reference sequence). The CDR3 is 14 residues long. V was clipped by 0 bases and J by 6 bases; unmatched bases: 2. Written as DNA, the CDR3 is TGTGCCAGCAGTTTATCTCCTAGCGGCAATGAGCAGTTCTTC. This codes for CASSLSPSGNEQFF.

This chain uses TRBV2 with TRBJ2-6, with D possibly being TRBD1 or TRBD2 (6 bases each). V was clipped by 3 bases and J by 4 bases, with 10 bases between them. The CDR3 spans 15 residues. Germline V gene lookup returns CDR1 SNHLY and CDR2 FYNNEI. This chain's CDR3 is CASSDRGVGANVLTF. The DNA for the CDR3 is TGTGCCAGCAGTGATAGGGGGGTAGGGGCCAACGTCCTGACTTTC.

This clonotype was observed a few times. The V gene is TRBV6-6, the J gene TRBJ2-1, with a possible D match to TRBD2 (7 bases). In germline, CDR1 is MNHNY, CDR2 SVGAGI (reference sequence). V dropped 5 bases and J dropped 8 bases, with 22 bases sitting between them. The CDR3 consists of 16 residues. CDR3 in amino acids: CASSHGGGQPGDEQFF. CDR3 nucleotides: TGTGCCAGCAGTCACGGCGGGGGACAACCTGGGGATGAGCAGTTCTTC.

This clonotype was picked up many times. The chain employs TRBV20-1 and TRBJ2-3; TRBD2 matches at 7 bases. V shed 1 base and J 8 bases; nucleotides not matched to a gene: 6. Germline CDR1 is DFQATT and CDR2 is SNEGSKA (reference sequence). The CDR3 has 13 amino acids. The CDR3 region is CSARVGGRGTQYF. The CDR3 nucleotides read TGCAGTGCTAGAGTGGGCGGGAGAGGTACGCAGTATTTT.

This clonotype was observed at least ten times. The chain combines TRBV29-1 with TRBJ2-2; 7 bases fit TRBD1. The V gene end was trimmed by 7 bases and the J gene end by 0 bases; junction bases not matched to a gene: 8. The germline CDR1 and CDR2 sequences are SQVTM and ANQGSEA. The CDR3 spans 15 residues. CDR3 loop: CSAERDSANTGELFF. The CDR3 DNA sequence: TGCAGCGCTGAGAGGGACAGCGCGAACACCGGGGAGCTGTTTTTT.

This clonotype was counted at least ten times. The chain combines TRBV20-1 with TRBJ2-1, with 7 bases fitting TRBD2. Germline CDR1 DFQATT, CDR2 SNEGSKA (reference sequence). CDR3 length equals 14 residues. With 5 bases clipped from V and 6 bases from J, the junction kept 10 bases outside the gene matches. The CDR3 spells CSASWGGQGNEQFF. The CDR3, as DNA: TGCAGTGCTTCCTGGGGGGGTCAGGGCAATGAGCAGTTCTTC.

Turning to this clonotype: This sequence may be a read error, since a much larger clone differs from it by one base. V and J are TRBV12-3 or TRBV12-4 and TRBJ2-7, with D perhaps assigned TRBD1 or TRBD2 (6 bases each). V gave up 2 bases and J gave up 0 bases, with 17 bases separating them. This CDR3 has 17 residues. DNA of the CDR3: TGTGCCAGCAGTTTATGGTCGGGGGCGGCTTTCTCCTACGAGCAGTACTTC. Its translation: CASSLWSGAAFSYEQYF.

The rearrangement links TRBV6-1 to TRBJ2-2; TRBD1 aligns across 9 bases. This CDR3 contains 13 residues. CDR1 is MNHNS and CDR2 is SASEGT in the germline V gene. The CDR3 sequence is CAGDRDPTGELFF. The CDR3 bases are TGTGCAGGGGACAGGGACCCCACCGGGGAGCTGTTTTTT.

This clonotype was detected many times. The rearrangement links TRBV5-1 to TRBJ1-2; D may be TRBD1 (5 bases). Per germline, CDR1 SGHRS and CDR2 YFSETQ. V lost 0 bases and J 1 base, leaving 10 bases between the germline ends. The CDR3 is made up of 15 amino acids. CDR3 amino acids: CASSLEGPDNYGYTF. DNA of the CDR3: TGCGCCAGCAGCTTGGAGGGGCCTGATAACTATGGCTACACCTTC.

This clonotype was counted many times. The V call is TRBV20-1, the J call TRBJ2-1; tentatively, D is TRBD1 (6 bases). Between the trimmed V and J ends, which lost 6 bases and 11 bases, there was a span of 11 bases. The CDR3 covers 10 residues. Germline V gene data show CDR1 as DFQATT and CDR2 as SNEGSKA (reference sequence). This CDR3 is CSAGDRKQFF. DNA for the CDR3: TGCAGTGCGGGAGACAGGAAGCAGTTCTTC.

This clonotype was counted ten times or more. This rearrangement joins TRBV6-4 to TRBJ2-3; D remains unclear. Germline V CDR1 and CDR2: MRHNA, SNTAGT. The CDR3 spans 16 residues. V was cut by 1 base and J by 0 bases, with 11 bases left in between. CDR3 region: CASSDWPSRSTDTQYF. In nucleotides, the CDR3 is TGTGCCAGCAGTGACTGGCCAAGTCGTAGCACAGATACGCAGTATTTT.

In its sample, this clonotype was seen many times. The rearrangement uses TRBV5-1 and TRBJ2-5; D not certain. The V gene's germline CDR1 is SGHRS and CDR2 YFSETQ. V gave up 5 bases and J gave up 5 bases, with 7 bases separating them. This CDR3 comprises 11 residues. CDR3 residues: CASRSMETQYF. The CDR3 DNA is TGCGCCAGCAGGTCTATGGAGACCCAGTACTTC.